This T cell receptor (beta chain) was sequenced in a study of blood T cell repertoires in COVID-19. The overall study: Collection of acute and convalescent COVID-19 samples took place in the United States, Italy and Spain. Nucleic acid was either cDNA or gDNA, and it came from T cells, B-cell-depleted T cells, or PBMCs.

Germline CDR1 is SGHRS and CDR2 is YFSETQ. CDR3 length: 14 residues. With 0 bases removed from V and 3 bases from J, the gap between germline ends came to 10 bases. In the original workflow: Reference gene primer amplification gave estimated nucleated cell counts. The repertoire was sequenced with immunoSEQ multiplex PCR; TCRdb's copy has only in-frame clones and lacks some. V and J calls and clone size come straight from that table; D and trimming were deduced from the DNA. Of around 140,000 clones in the sample, roughly 80% were seen once. V is TRBV5-1 and J is TRBJ2-7; possible D gene TRBD2, 5 bases. Material: peripheral blood. The TCR sequence derives from a man in his 70s who had recovered from COVID-19. The CDR3 coding sequence is TGCGCCAGCAGCTTGGCCGGGGATGTCTACGAGCAGTACTTC. Encoded protein: CASSLAGDVYEQYF.